This T cell receptor beta chain comes out of a study of Ad26.COV2.S vaccination and SARS-CoV-2 variants. Germline CDR1 SGHRS, CDR2 YFSETQ. This CDR3 spans 16 amino acids. V was pared by 2 bases and J by 3 bases, with 4 bases of the junction left unmatched. The treatment was: approximately 18 received Ad26.COV2.S at low or high dose, single or two shots; a few received placebo; per-sample allocation not given. Sampling took place 63 days after the first vaccine or placebo injection. Sequenced by immunoSEQ multiplex PCR; TCRdb stores in-frame clones only, minus some. The repertoire holds 380,000 or so clones, with roughly 80% as singletons. The sample holds one count of this clone.

The V call is TRBV5-1, the J call TRBJ2-1; 11 positions agree with TRBD2. Source: peripheral blood, taken in a trial of Ad26.COV2.S vaccine versus placebo. This sequence was found in a person aged 18 to 65 who received the Ad26.COV2.S COVID-19 vaccine or a placebo. The CDR3 region has the DNA TGCGCCAGCAGCTTCGAAGGGACTAGCGGCTACAATGAGCAGTTCTTC. Residues: CASSFEGTSGYNEQFF.